This passage covers 20 T cell receptor beta chains from one sample sequenced in a study of T cell changes during pregnancy in multiple sclerosis. The data were produced by immunoSEQ multiplex PCR, yet TCRdb's version contains in-frame clones alone and is incomplete. The table has about 93,000 clones, about nine tenths seen once. The sample consisted of peripheral blood, taken after pregnancy. All receptors derive from a female donor in good health, enrolled as a control in a pregnancy study.

V and J are TRBV19 and TRBJ2-1; 10 nucleotides agree with TRBD1. The germline V gene has CDR1 LNHDA and CDR2 SQIVND (reference sequence). The CDR3 spans 13 residues. V lost 10 bases and J lost 4; bases outside the gene matches: 4. CDR3 nucleotide sequence: TGTGCCACCGCGGGACAGGGGTACAATGAGCAGTTCTTC. It translates to CATAGQGYNEQFF. Full variable domain (outside the CDR3, taken from reference TRBV19 and TRBJ2-1): DGGITQSPKYLFRKEGQNVTLSCEQNLNHDAMYWYRQDPGQGLRLIYYSQIVNDFQKGDIAEGYSVSREKKESFPLTVTSAQKNPTAFYLCATAGQGYNEQFFGPGTRLTVL.

The chain combines TRBV7-3 with TRBJ2-7; 8 nucleotides line up with TRBD2. Germline V gene lookup returns CDR1 SGHTA and CDR2 FQGTGA. Germline trimming cut 1 base from V and 0 bases from J; bases unmatched to any gene: 2. CDR3 length: 15 amino acids. CDR3 nucleotides: TGTGCCAGCAGCTTAAATGCGGGGGGCTCCTACGAGCAGTACTTC. Its protein product is CASSLNAGGSYEQYF.

The CDR3 sequence is CASSPRGAGYNEQFF. The CDR3 coding sequence is TGTGCCAGCAGTCCGCGGGGGGCCGGATACAATGAGCAGTTCTTC. V is TRBV5-4 and J is TRBJ2-1; 8 bases match TRBD2. With V trimmed by 5 bases and J by 4 bases, 8 bases remained unmatched. CDR3 length: 15 residues. Per the germline V gene, CDR1 is SGHNT and CDR2 is YYREEE (reference sequence).

The CDR3 DNA is TGTGCCAGCAGCGCGGGGGCCGGGGGAGAGCAGTACTTC. Protein sequence: CASSAGAGGEQYF. The V gene is TRBV7-2, the J gene TRBJ2-7; weak D call: TRBD2 (7 bases). The CDR3 has 13 amino acids. Per germline, CDR1 SGHTA and CDR2 FQGNSA. V was shortened by 5 bases and J by 7 bases, with 15 bases between the two germline ends.

The table lists this clone with a count of one. V usage is TRBV11-3 and J usage is TRBJ2-5, with D possibly being TRBD1 (5 bases). Deletions cut 0 bases from V and 5 bases from J, with 13 bases between. This CDR3 has 15 residues. CDR1 is SGHNT, CDR2 YENEEA, per germline. The CDR3 DNA reads TGTGCCAGCAGCTTAGAGGGTCGGCAGGGTGAGACCCAGTACTTC. Translation: CASSLEGRQGETQYF.

J is TRBJ1-1 and V is TRBV10-3; tentative D call: TRBD1 (6 bases). The CDR3 runs to 14 residues. CDR1 ENHRY and CDR2 SYGVKD come from the germline V gene. Trimming took 9 bases from V and 5 from J, leaving 19 bases between them. The CDR3 DNA reads TGTGCCATTTCCCCCGGGCAGGGGCGGACTGAAGCTTTCTTT. Protein: CAISPGQGRTEAFF.

The V gene is TRBV10-1, the J gene TRBJ2-7, with D possibly TRBD2 on 7 matching bases. The CDR3 extends over 14 amino acids. CDR1 WNHNN and CDR2 SYGVQD come from the germline V gene (reference sequence). V gave up 6 bases and J gave up 0 bases, with 12 bases separating them. In nucleotides, the CDR3 is TGCGCCAGCAGGAGGGGGGGGAGCTCCTACGAGCAGTACTTC. Protein sequence: CASRRGGSSYEQYF.

CDR3 amino acids: CASSQTGRGTEAFF. CDR3 in DNA: TGCGCCAGCAGCCAAACAGGGAGGGGGACTGAAGCTTTCTTT. The chain links TRBV5-1 to TRBJ1-1, with D possibly being TRBD1 (6 bases). Per the germline V gene, CDR1 is SGHRS and CDR2 is YFSETQ. Trimming took 4 bases from V and 5 from J, leaving 15 bases between them. The CDR3 is 14 amino acids.

Comment on this clone: At one end, the junction sequence differs from germline, possibly due to a read error. The gene calls are TRBV7-9 and TRBJ2-1; 8 nucleotides align to TRBD2. There are 16 residues in the CDR3. Germline CDR1 and CDR2: SEHNR and FQNEAQ (reference sequence). The CDR3 loop reads CASSRMAGGSDNEQFF. The CDR3 DNA reads as TGTGCCAGCAGCCGCATGGCGGGGGGCTCCGACAATGAGCAGTTCTTC.

The CDR3 DNA reads TGCGCCAGCAGCTTGATTAAGGGGGTGGTGGATGGCTACACCTTC. Translated: CASSLIKGVVDGYTF. The rearrangement joins TRBV5-1 to TRBJ1-2, with a possible D match to TRBD1 (6 bases). The CDR3 runs to 15 residues. V was clipped by 1 base and J by 6 bases, with 16 bases between them. CDR1 and CDR2 (germline): SGHRS, YFSETQ.

The chain carries TRBV12-2 and TRBJ2-2; the D call TRBD2 from the table was never checked on the DNA. TRBV12-2 is described as a pseudogene. This CDR3 comprises 17 residues. The CDR3 nucleotides read TGTGCAAGTCGCTTAAGGGCTAGCGGGGATAACACCGGGGAGCTGTTTTTT. It encodes CASRLRASGDNTGELFF.

The V and J genes are TRBV11-3 and TRBJ2-2, with 7 positions matching TRBD1. CDR3 size: 15 residues. Germline CDR1 and CDR2: SGHNT and YENEEA. Germline trimming cut 1 base from V and 4 bases from J; bases unmatched to any gene: 3. The CDR3 sequence: CASSLGQGPTGELFF. The CDR3 nucleotides are TGTGCCAGCAGCTTAGGACAGGGCCCCACCGGGGAGCTGTTTTTT.

The J gene is TRBJ2-5, the V gene TRBV7-8; TRBD1 matches 10 bases. Germline CDR1 is SGHVS and CDR2 is FQNEAQ. The CDR3 is 16 amino acids. V gave up 5 bases and J gave up 2 bases; unmatched junction bases: 8. The CDR3 DNA follows: TGTGCCAGCAGCCACCGACAGGGGGCCACACAAGAGACCCAGTACTTC. Translation: CASSHRQGATQETQYF.

This chain uses TRBV4-3 with TRBJ2-3; 9 nucleotides line up with TRBD2. In germline, CDR1 is LGHNA, CDR2 YSLEER. The CDR3 is 18 residues long. The V and J ends lost 0 bases and 5 bases, in that order; junction bases with no gene match: 12. The CDR3 sequence is CASSQDLRGGGAQDTQYF. In DNA form, the CDR3 reads TGCGCCAGCAGCCAAGATCTAAGGGGCGGGGGGGCCCAAGATACGCAGTATTTT.

The rearrangement links TRBV7-9 to TRBJ1-1; 9 bases are shared with TRBD1. The CDR3 runs 14 residues. Germline-derived CDR1 and CDR2 are SEHNR and FQNEAQ (reference sequence). Trimming at V came to 4 bases and at J to 4 bases, leaving 4 bases not matched to a gene. The CDR3 nucleotides read TGTGCCAGCAGCTCCCGGGACAGGGTCACTGAAGCTTTCTTT. This gives the protein CASSSRDRVTEAFF.

The CDR3 nucleotides are TGTGCCAGCAGACCTTTATCGGGGGGTGCCGGTACGCAGTATTTT. It encodes CASRPLSGGAGTQYF. The V call is TRBV6-5, the J call TRBJ2-3; 7 bases are a match to TRBD2. The CDR3 is made up of 15 amino acids. The J segment lost 8 bases and the V segment lost 6 bases, leaving 14 bases of the junction unmatched. Germline CDR1 reads MNHEY; CDR2 reads SVGAGI.

The rearrangement uses TRBV4-3 and TRBJ2-1, with 8 nucleotides matching TRBD2. The CDR3 runs 17 residues. Germline V CDR1 and CDR2: LGHNA, YSLEER. V lost 1 base and J lost 4; bases outside the gene matches: 9. The CDR3 DNA is TGCGCCAGCAGCCAAGGGCTGGGCGGGGGGCTTTACAATGAGCAGTTCTTC. Protein product: CASSQGLGGGLYNEQFF.

J is TRBJ2-2 and V is TRBV6-1; 7 bases fit TRBD1. The germline gives CDR1 MNHNS, CDR2 SASEGT. The CDR3 is made up of 14 amino acids. Losses at the gene ends were 8 bases for V and 1 base for J; bases not matched to a gene: 4. The chain's CDR3 is CASRGQVNTGELFF. In nucleotides, the CDR3 is TGTGCCAGCCGAGGACAGGTGAACACCGGGGAGCTGTTTTTT.

The chain carries TRBV18 and TRBJ2-5; 8 bases align to TRBD1. CDR1 and CDR2 (germline): KGHSH, LQKENI. This CDR3 region has 17 residues. V trimming: 3 bases; J trimming: 5 bases; junction bases outside the gene matches: 14. The CDR3 DNA reads TGTGCCAGCTCACCCGGTCCCGCAGGGGGCGCGTGGGAGACCCAGTACTTC. Translating gives CASSPGPAGGAWETQYF. Full variable domain (missing parts from reference TRBV18 and TRBJ2-5): NAGVMQNPRHLVRRRGQEARLRCSPMKGHSHVYWYRQLPEEGLKFMVYLQKENIIDESGMPKERFSAEFPKEGPSILRIQQVVRGDSAAYFCASSPGPAGGAWETQYFGPGTRLLVL.

The chain recombines TRBV7-9 with TRBJ1-1, with TRBD1 identical over 9 bases. This CDR3 spans 14 amino acids. J lost 6 bases, V lost 7 bases, and 9 bases had no gene match. The germline CDR1 and CDR2 sequences are SEHNR and FQNEAQ (reference sequence). CDR3 sequence: CASMPGQGVAEAFF. In DNA form, the CDR3 reads TGTGCCAGCATGCCGGGACAGGGAGTAGCTGAAGCTTTCTTT.